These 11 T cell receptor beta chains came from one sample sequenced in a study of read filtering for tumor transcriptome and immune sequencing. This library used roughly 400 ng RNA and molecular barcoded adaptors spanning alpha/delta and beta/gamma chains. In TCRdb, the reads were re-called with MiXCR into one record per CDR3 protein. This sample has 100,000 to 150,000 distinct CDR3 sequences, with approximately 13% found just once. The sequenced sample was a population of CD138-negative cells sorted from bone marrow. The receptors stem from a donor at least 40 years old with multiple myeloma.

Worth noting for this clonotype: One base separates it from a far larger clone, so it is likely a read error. The CDR3 loop reads CASSYASDGRDVQFF. The CDR3 DNA reads TGTGCCAGCAGTTACGCCTCTGACGGGAGAGATGTGCAGTTCTTC. The chain combines TRBV6-1 with TRBJ2-1; D might be TRBD2 (6 bases). Germline V gene sequence: CDR1 MNHNS, CDR2 SASEGT. V was pared by 5 bases and J by 12 bases, with 23 bases between. The CDR3 is 15 residues long.

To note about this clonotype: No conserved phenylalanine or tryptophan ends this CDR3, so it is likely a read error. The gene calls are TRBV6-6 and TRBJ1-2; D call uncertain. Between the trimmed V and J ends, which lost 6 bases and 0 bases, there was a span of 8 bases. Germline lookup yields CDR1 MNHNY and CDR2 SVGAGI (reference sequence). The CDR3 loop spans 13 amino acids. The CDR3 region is CASRDGSNYGYTL. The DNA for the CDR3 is TGTGCCAGCAGGGACGGCTCTAACTATGGCTACACCCTC.

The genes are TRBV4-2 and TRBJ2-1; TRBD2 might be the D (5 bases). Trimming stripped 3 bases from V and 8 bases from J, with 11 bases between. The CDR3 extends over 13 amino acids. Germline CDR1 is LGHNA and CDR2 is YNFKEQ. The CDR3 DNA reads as TGTGCCAGCAGCCACGGAGGTAGGGATGAGCAGTTCTTC. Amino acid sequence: CASSHGGRDEQFF.

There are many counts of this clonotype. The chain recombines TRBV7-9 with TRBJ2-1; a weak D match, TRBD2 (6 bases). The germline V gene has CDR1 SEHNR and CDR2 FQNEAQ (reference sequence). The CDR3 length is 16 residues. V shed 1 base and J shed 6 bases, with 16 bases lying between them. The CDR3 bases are TGTGCCAGCAGCTTAGAAGCACGGGGGTTATTCAATGAGCAGTTCTTC. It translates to CASSLEARGLFNEQFF.

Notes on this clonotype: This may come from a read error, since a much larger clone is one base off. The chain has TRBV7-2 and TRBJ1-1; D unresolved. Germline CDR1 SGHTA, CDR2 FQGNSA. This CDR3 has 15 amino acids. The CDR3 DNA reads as TGTGCCAGCAGCTTATCGAGGGTTGTGAGCACTGAAGCTGTCTTT. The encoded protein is CASSLSRVVSTEAVF.

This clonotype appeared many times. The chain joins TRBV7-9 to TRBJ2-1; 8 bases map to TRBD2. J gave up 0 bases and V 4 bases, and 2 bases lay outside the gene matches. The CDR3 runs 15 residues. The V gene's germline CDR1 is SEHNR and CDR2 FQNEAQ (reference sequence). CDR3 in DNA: TGTGCCAGCAGCTCACTAGCGGTCTCCTACAATGAGCAGTTCTTC. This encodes CASSSLAVSYNEQFF.

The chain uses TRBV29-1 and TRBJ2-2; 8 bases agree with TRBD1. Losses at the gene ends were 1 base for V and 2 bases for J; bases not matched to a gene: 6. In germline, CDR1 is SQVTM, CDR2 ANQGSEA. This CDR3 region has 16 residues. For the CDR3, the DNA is TGCAGCGTTGAAGTTTTTCAGGGGGCTAACACCGGGGAGCTGTTTTTT. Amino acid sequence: CSVEVFQGANTGELFF.

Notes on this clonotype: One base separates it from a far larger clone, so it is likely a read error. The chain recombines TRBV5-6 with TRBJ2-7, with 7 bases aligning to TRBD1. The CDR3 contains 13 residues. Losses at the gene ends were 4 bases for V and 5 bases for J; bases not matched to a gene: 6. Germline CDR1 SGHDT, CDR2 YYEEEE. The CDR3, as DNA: TGTGCCAGCAGCCTACAGGGGTTCCACGAGCAGTACTTC. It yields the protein CASSLQGFHEQYF.

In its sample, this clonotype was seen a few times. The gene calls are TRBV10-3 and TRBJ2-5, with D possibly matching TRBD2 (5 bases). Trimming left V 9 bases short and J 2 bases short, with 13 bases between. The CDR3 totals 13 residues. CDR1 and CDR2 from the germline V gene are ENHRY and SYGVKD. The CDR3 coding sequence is TGTGCCATGGCCGCTAGCATTCAAGAGACCCAGTACTTC. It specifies CAMAASIQETQYF.

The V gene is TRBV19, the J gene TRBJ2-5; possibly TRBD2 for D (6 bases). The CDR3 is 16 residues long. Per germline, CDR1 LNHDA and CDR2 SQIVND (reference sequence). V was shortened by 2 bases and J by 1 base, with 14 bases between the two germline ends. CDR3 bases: TGTGCCAGTAGTATATTTATCGGGGGAAGCCAAGAGACCCAGTACTTC. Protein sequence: CASSIFIGGSQETQYF.

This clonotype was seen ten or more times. CDR3 DNA sequence: TGTGCCAGCAGCTTAGATCCCGCAGGCTCTGGGGCCAACGTCCTGACTTTC. Protein: CASSLDPAGSGANVLTF. This sequence joins TRBV7-9 and TRBJ2-6, with D uncertain. The CDR3 is made up of 17 amino acids. The V end lost 1 base, the J end lost 0 bases, and 10 bases lay between the germline ends. Germline CDR1 is SEHNR and CDR2 is FQNEAQ (reference sequence).